This note documents a single T cell receptor (beta chain) sequence. A few counts support this clone. Its antigen is currently not known. Base qualities are not at hand, and no much larger clone is one base apart. Using the deep immunoSEQ assay, TCR CDR3 regions were amplified from genomic DNA by multiplex PCR. Genomic DNA extracted from each cell subset was distributed evenly over all wells of several immunoSEQ 96-well plates, and each plate served as one replicate. Each replicate PCR for sorted subsets received approximately 220 ng genomic DNA, equal to about 30,000 T cell genomes. Purified libraries were measured with a Qubit 3.0 fluorometer, size-checked on a Bioanalyzer 2100, and measured again with the KAPA Library Quantification kit. A separate single-read 150-cycle Illumina NextSeq 550 flow cell was used to sequence each immunoSEQ 96-well plate. Regarding the original processing steps: Because the immunoSEQ output held only junctional sequences and lacked quality scores, the filtering could not match the filtering applied to full-length reads. To assign V/J genes and CDR3, sequences were annotated against IMGT germline references using PyIR, a Python wrapper for IgBLAST v1.9. Reads were filtered out if the reads had weak V/J assignments (E-value above 1e-6), no CDR3, stop codons, out-of-frame junctions, or ambiguous translated residues. V3J clonotypes were defined as sequences sharing the same inferred V gene, J gene, and CDR3 amino acid sequence. To compute the percentage overlap between repertoires, the number of shared unique clonotypes was divided by the size of the smaller repertoire. Richness of each repertoire was evaluated using RTK rarefaction, the Chao1 estimator, and Recon v2.1 estimates of unobserved clonotypes. Generation probabilities for all TCRbeta clonotypes obtained by the gDNA method from a handful of donors were computed using OLGA. TCRdb re-hosts the immuneACCESS table, in-frame sequences only. Its copies lack some clones; in the studies checked, an unresolved V gene accounts for under half of them, and the cause for the rest is not known. That table is the source of V, J and clone size, and D and trimming were worked out from the DNA. This sample gives some 790,000 clones in total; 55% to 80% of them show up just once. The ten largest clonotypes hold approximately 2% of the sample.

The CDR3, from cysteine to phenylalanine, totals 15 residues. CDR3 DNA is the only sequence kept; it has 45 bases, read in frame from the first base. From the germline V gene (reference sequence), CDR1 is LNHDA and CDR2 is SQIVND. V loses 5 bases of germline sequence and J loses 0 bases, and the interval between the two ends is 12 bases. Donors were healthy HIV-negative adults with no recently reported acute infections or vaccinations. All donors were Caucasian adults living in Nashville, Tennessee, USA. CD4+ T cells were enriched by magnetic negative selection, after which naive cells were positively selected on CD45RA and the negative fraction was taken as the memory subset. Blood was collected by leukapheresis, and PBMCs were isolated by Ficoll-Histopaque density gradient centrifugation and then cryopreserved in liquid nitrogen vapor phase. Analytical flow cytometry was used to check the purity and quantity of each magnetically sorted T cell population. Genomic DNA was isolated from every sorted fraction and measured by UV absorbance on a Nanodrop 2000c.

The source of the sample is a study of shared clonotypes between healthy human individuals (dated by TCRdb to the early 2020s). About the investigation overall: A couple of women and a few men aged 18 to 49 years were included in the cohort. For each donor, CD4 naive and CD4 memory were each run on three plates, CD8 naive on two plates, and CD8 memory on one plate. To estimate repertoire size and how much clonotypes are shared between individuals, the study performed deep sequencing of blood TCR repertoires from roughly five healthy adults. To increase sequencing depth and limit assay-specific biases, different laboratories used diverse techniques to prepare libraries and sequence TCR repertoires. Between about 0.9 and 9 billion PBMCs per donor were obtained by leukapheresis. The paper as a whole reports these results and caveats: Estimated clonotype richness was generally larger for naive than for memory subsets. The small number of donors limited the genetic and exposure-history diversity represented. Across four donors, around 5% of naive CD4, around 3.5% of naive CD8, roughly 2.3% of memory CD4, and about 0.44% of memory CD8 clonotypes were shared. Compared with non-shared clonotypes, clonotypes shared by all four sorted-subset donors had higher generation probabilities. Even with the large sequencing depth, rarefaction of the sorted-subset datasets indicated that sequencing was incomplete. Based on pairwise subsampling, the degree of clonotype sharing among donors was expected to be affected by sequencing depth. Sampling was restricted to blood, and TCR repertoires in tissues likely differ from the TCR repertoires found in blood.

This chain is built from TRBV19 and TRBJ2-3; TRBD2 might be the D gene, on 5 matching bases. This clonotype originated in a woman in her 30s in good health. The sample taken for sequencing was memory CD4+ T cells sorted from blood. Reading the label with the study, this specimen's cell subset or site is: CD45RA-negative fraction. The CDR3: CASSSTGFSTDTQYF. The bases read TGTGCCAGTAGTTCAACGGGATTTAGCACAGATACGCAGTATTTT.